The rows below give T cell receptor beta chains drawn from one sample of a study of T cell repertoires in cytomegalovirus infection. TCRdb fed the reads into MiXCR, producing one record per CDR3 protein. The sample lists under 250,000 distinct CDR3 sequences; 9% to 15% were seen once. Sequenced input: PBMCs. The receptor set was obtained from a human donor in good health (CMV status not recorded). Some clones in this sample may be carry-over from other donors' samples. Both conserved end residues are part of each CDR3. Fields, in order: clone size, D gene, V gene, J gene, CDR3 protein, CDR3 DNA. The D gene is left open where the match is weak. Size tells how often a clone was seen (once, few, many) or the class of an expanded clone, and some rows leave it out.

many	TRBD2	TRBV7-8	TRBJ2-1	CASSLGLAGGDEQFF	TGTGCCAGCAGCCTCGGACTAGCGGGAGGGGATGAGCAGTTCTTC
many	NA	TRBV6-1	TRBJ1-2	CASSKDGTYGYTF	TGTGCCAGCAGTAAGGACGGTACCTATGGCTACACCTTC
many	NA	TRBV7-2	TRBJ2-7	CASSRAVTYEQYF	TGTGCCAGCAGCCGAGCGGTTACCTACGAGCAGTACTTC
many	TRBD1	TRBV28	TRBJ1-1	CASSYRGGDTEAFF	TGTGCCAGCAGTTACCGAGGGGGCGACACTGAAGCTTTCTTT
NA	NA	TRBV14	TRBJ2-7	CASSRSRNSVINEQYF	TGTGCCAGCAGCCGCTCCCGTAACAGCGTTATCAACGAGCAGTACTTC
NA	TRBD1	TRBV7-9	TRBJ2-7	CASTPTGDSYEQYF	TGTGCCAGTACTCCGACAGGGGACTCCTACGAGCAGTACTTC
many	NA	TRBV20-1	TRBJ1-5	CSARPDRNQPQHF	TGCAGTGCTAGGCCCGACAGGAATCAGCCCCAGCATTTT
few	NA	TRBV25-1	TRBJ2-3	CASSQEGRTDTQYF	TGTGCCAGCAGTCAGGAAGGGCGAACAGATACGCAGTATTTT
many	TRBD2	TRBV7-2	TRBJ2-1	CASSLGWGGQFF	TGTGCCAGCAGCTTAGGATGGGGGGGGCAGTTCTTC
NA	NA	TRBV6-2/TRBV6-3	TRBJ2-3	CASSLSSDSSSTDTQYF	TGTGCCAGCAGTTTGAGTTCGGACTCCTCTAGCACAGATACGCAGTATTTT
many	TRBD1	TRBV7-2	TRBJ2-1	CASSRGQGVSNEQFF	TGTGCCAGCAGTCGCGGACAGGGTGTCTCCAATGAGCAGTTCTTC
few	NA	TRBV2	TRBJ2-1	CASSAGLAGRNEQFF	TGTGCCAGCAGTGCGGGCCTAGCAGGACGCAATGAGCAGTTCTTC
few	NA	TRBV12-5	TRBJ2-3	CASGSSDTQYF	TGTGCTAGTGGTTCCTCAGATACGCAGTATTTT
NA	TRBD2	TRBV5-4	TRBJ2-7	CASSPRGVYEQYF	TGTGCCAGCAGCCCGCGGGGGGTGTACGAGCAGTACTTC
many	NA	TRBV23-1	TRBJ2-1	CASSRWVPLNNEQFF	TGCGCCAGCAGTCGCTGGGTTCCCCTTAACAATGAGCAGTTCTTC
many	TRBD2	TRBV11-3	TRBJ2-3	CASSLGTSGRLGDTQYF	TGTGCCAGCAGCCTCGGGACTAGCGGGAGACTAGGCGATACGCAGTATTTT
many	NA	TRBV7-2	TRBJ2-1	CASSSDLGGYNEQFF	TGTGCCAGCAGCTCGGACCTAGGGGGTTACAATGAGCAGTTCTTC
many	TRBD2	TRBV10-2	TRBJ2-5	CASRSSGRGQETQYF	TGCGCCAGCAGATCCAGCGGGAGAGGACAAGAGACCCAGTACTTC
many	NA	TRBV28	TRBJ2-7	CASSLGLSGVYEQYF	TGTGCCAGCAGTTTGGGACTCTCCGGCGTCTACGAGCAGTACTTC
NA	NA	TRBV20-1	TRBJ2-3	CSATHSDLTDTQYF	TGCAGTGCTACTCATAGCGACCTCACAGATACGCAGTATTTT
many	NA	TRBV12-5	TRBJ1-1	CASGLEGGTEAFF	TGTGCTAGTGGTTTGGAGGGGGGCACTGAAGCTTTCTTT
many	NA	TRBV10-3	TRBJ2-5	CAISRPSLETQYF	TGTGCCATCAGCCGGCCGTCTCTGGAGACCCAGTACTTC
NA	TRBD2	TRBV30	TRBJ2-7	CAWRSAGDFSEQYF	TGTGCCTGGAGATCGGCGGGAGATTTTTCCGAGCAGTACTTC
NA	TRBD1	TRBV4-2	TRBJ1-1	CASSQEGWGGTDTEAFF	TGTGCCAGCAGCCAAGAAGGGTGGGGGGGGACAGACACTGAAGCTTTCTTT
few	TRBD1	TRBV19	TRBJ2-7	CASSAPGTGFYEQYF	TGTGCCAGTAGTGCCCCCGGGACAGGCTTCTACGAGCAGTACTTC
few	NA	TRBV20-1	TRBJ1-1	CSARDEGTEAFF	TGCAGTGCTAGAGATGAGGGAACTGAAGCTTTCTTT
many	TRBD2	TRBV7-6	TRBJ2-1	CASSPLAGGNEQFF	TGTGCCAGCAGCCCGTTAGCGGGAGGGAATGAGCAGTTCTTC
many	TRBD2	TRBV10-3	TRBJ2-5	CAISDPVSGSSETQYF	TGTGCCATCAGTGACCCCGTAAGCGGGAGCTCCGAGACCCAGTACTTC
NA	NA	TRBV12-3/TRBV12-4	TRBJ1-3	CASSDNLQLGNTIYF	TGTGCCAGCAGCGACAACCTTCAGCTCGGAAACACCATATATTTT
NA	NA	TRBV10-3	TRBJ1-1	CAIMAGMNTEAFF	TGTGCCATCATGGCGGGGATGAACACTGAAGCTTTCTTT
few	TRBD1	TRBV10-3	TRBJ2-5	CAISDPTGGSRETQYF	TGTGCCATCAGTGACCCCACAGGGGGCTCTCGGGAGACCCAGTACTTC
many	NA	TRBV7-2	TRBJ2-1	CASSLGRAGYNEQFF	TGTGCCAGCAGCTTAGGGAGGGCCGGATACAATGAGCAGTTCTTC
many	TRBD1	TRBV15	TRBJ2-3	CATSRGTENRDTQYF	TGTGCCACCAGCAGGGGGACAGAGAACAGGGATACGCAGTATTTT
many	NA	TRBV7-2	TRBJ2-1	CASSPNRPKEQFF	TGTGCCAGCAGCCCCAACCGGCCCAAAGAGCAGTTCTTC
NA	NA	TRBV20-1	TRBJ1-5	CSVEQGPHQPQHF	TGCAGTGTCGAGCAGGGCCCACATCAGCCCCAGCATTTT
NA	TRBD1	TRBV6-2/TRBV6-3	TRBJ1-2	CASRPPGQGNGYTF	TGTGCCAGCAGACCCCCGGGACAGGGCAACGGCTACACCTTC
many	TRBD2	TRBV11-2	TRBJ2-3	CASSLGAGRGTDTQYF	TGTGCCAGCAGCTTAGGTGCCGGGAGGGGCACAGATACGCAGTATTTT
many	NA	TRBV12-3/TRBV12-4	TRBJ1-2	CASSSQGNYGYTF	TGTGCCAGCAGCTCCCAGGGAAACTATGGCTACACCTTC
many	TRBD1	TRBV6-1	TRBJ1-5	CASSESWTGGGQPQHF	TGTGCCAGCAGTGAATCTTGGACAGGGGGAGGTCAGCCCCAGCATTTT
many	TRBD2	TRBV28	TRBJ2-1	CASRTASGSVDYNEQFF	TGTGCCAGCAGGACCGCTAGCGGGAGTGTGGACTACAATGAGCAGTTCTTC
few	NA	TRBV5-1	TRBJ2-3	CASRAGDGSDTQYF	TGCGCCAGCAGGGCAGGGGATGGATCAGATACGCAGTATTTT
many	NA	TRBV7-2	TRBJ2-7	CASSLDADRQYF	TGTGCCAGCAGCTTAGATGCGGACCGGCAGTACTTC
few	NA	TRBV5-1	TRBJ2-1	CASSLEGRAGLDEQFF	TGCGCCAGCAGCTTGGAGGGCAGGGCCGGACTGGATGAGCAGTTCTTC
few	NA	TRBV15	TRBJ2-3	CATSRSAVSGTDTQYF	TGTGCCACCAGCAGATCTGCGGTCTCGGGCACAGATACGCAGTATTTT
many	NA	TRBV6-1	TRBJ2-1	CASAPTNAKNEQFF	TGTGCCAGCGCCCCAACGAACGCTAAGAATGAGCAGTTCTTC
NA	NA	TRBV6-2/TRBV6-3	TRBJ2-1	CASSYSTPAGEQFF	TGTGCCAGCAGTTACAGTACCCCGGCGGGTGAGCAGTTCTTC
NA	NA	TRBV5-5	TRBJ1-6	CASSFRDIPNSPLHF	TGTGCCAGCAGCTTCCGGGACATCCCTAATTCACCCCTCCACTTT
many	TRBD1	TRBV7-2	TRBJ2-5	CASSLSQGAGETQYF	TGTGCCAGCAGCTTGTCCCAGGGGGCCGGAGAGACCCAGTACTTC
once	TRBD2	TRBV20-1	TRBJ2-5	CSARGGLSLETQYF	TGCAGTGCCCGCGGGGGACTATCGCTAGAGACCCAGTACTTC
many	NA	TRBV7-6	TRBJ2-6	CASSLATGGSGANVLTF	TGTGCCAGCAGCTTAGCGACAGGCGGCTCTGGGGCCAACGTCCTGACTTTC
many	NA	TRBV10-3	TRBJ1-2	CAISAKQENYGYTF	TGTGCCATCAGTGCCAAACAGGAAAACTATGGCTACACCTTC
NA	NA	TRBV12-3/TRBV12-4	TRBJ1-5	CASSLAGPSNQPQHF	TGTGCCAGCAGTTTAGCGGGACCGAGCAATCAGCCCCAGCATTTT
many	NA	TRBV7-7	TRBJ2-1	CASSRDETYNEQFF	TGTGCCAGCAGCCGAGATGAGACTTACAATGAGCAGTTCTTC
many	TRBD1	TRBV27	TRBJ2-7	CASSLGTGTAYEQYF	TGTGCCAGCAGTTTAGGGACCGGGACAGCCTACGAGCAGTACTTC